This T cell receptor (beta chain) was recorded in a study of molecular identifiers for immune sequencing clone quantification. Study-wide context: Replicate runs used RNA from approximately 20,000 or 100,000 naive CD8 cells, which was split five ways into aliquots, and four of those aliquots were then sequenced. Regarding the study as a whole: Highly expanded clone sizes could be underestimated through barcode sharing by identical TCR molecules. Detection of one spiked Jurkat cell's TCR RNA reportedly worked in about a million naive cells.

The CDR3 is 15 residues long. Trimming cost V 6 bases and J 2 bases, with 15 bases left between them. CDR1 is MNHEY, CDR2 SVGEGT, per germline. This clonotype was counted ten times or more. Its cognate antigen is unknown. Each CDR3 protein gets one entry after TCRdb re-called the PCR reads with MiXCR. In the table there are approximately 630,000 distinct CDR3 sequences, roughly 25% of which are singletons. The TCR comes from a human donor in good health. Some libraries in this study had Jurkat cell RNA spiked in. Sequencing input: naive CD8+ T cells from blood, with Jurkat cell RNA spiked in. Subset indicated: FACS-sorted CD8+CD4-CCR7+CD45RA+ naive T cells. V gene TRBV6-2 or TRBV6-3 combines with J gene TRBJ2-3; D not certain. CDR3 amino acids: CASRPPDGYTDTQYF. DNA of the CDR3: TGTGCCAGCAGGCCTCCGGACGGCTACACAGATACGCAGTATTTT.